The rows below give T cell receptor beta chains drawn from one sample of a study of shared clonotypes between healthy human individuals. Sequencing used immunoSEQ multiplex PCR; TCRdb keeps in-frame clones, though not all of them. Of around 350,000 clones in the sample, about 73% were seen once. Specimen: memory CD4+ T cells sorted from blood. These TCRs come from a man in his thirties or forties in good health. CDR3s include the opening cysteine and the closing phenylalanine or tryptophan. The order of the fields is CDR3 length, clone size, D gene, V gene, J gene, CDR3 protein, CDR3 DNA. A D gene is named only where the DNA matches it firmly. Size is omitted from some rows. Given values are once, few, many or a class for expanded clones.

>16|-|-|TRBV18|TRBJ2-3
CASSPPGTPDTDTQYF
TGTGCCAGCTCACCACCCGGGACTCCTGACACAGATACGCAGTATTTT
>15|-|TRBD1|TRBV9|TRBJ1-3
CASSVGQVSGNTIYF
TGTGCCAGCAGTGTGGGACAGGTCTCTGGAAACACCATATATTTT
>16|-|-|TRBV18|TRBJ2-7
CASSPLTGGVDGVQYF
TGTGCCAGCTCACCTCTTACAGGGGGGGTCGACGGTGTGCAGTACTTC
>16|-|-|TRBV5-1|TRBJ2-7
CASTFLGGREYNEQYF
TGCGCCAGCACCTTCTTGGGGGGGCGGGAGTACAACGAGCAGTACTTC
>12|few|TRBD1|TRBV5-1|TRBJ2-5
CASSSQGETQYF
TGCGCCAGCAGCTCACAGGGGGAGACCCAGTACTTC
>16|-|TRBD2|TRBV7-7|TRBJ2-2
CASSPGLAGATGELFF
TGTGCTAGCAGCCCGGGACTAGCGGGAGCGACCGGGGAGCTGTTTTTT
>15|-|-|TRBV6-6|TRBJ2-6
CASSYSNSGANVLTF
TGTGCCAGCAGTTACAGCAACTCTGGGGCCAACGTCCTGACTTTC
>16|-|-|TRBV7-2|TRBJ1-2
CASSLAIPHTNSGYTF
TGTGCCAGCAGCTTAGCCATCCCTCACACGAATTCTGGCTACACCTTC
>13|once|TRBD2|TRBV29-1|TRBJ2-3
CSVEASGRHTQYF
TGCAGCGTTGAAGCGAGCGGGAGACATACGCAGTATTTT
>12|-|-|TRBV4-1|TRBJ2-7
CASSQMGDEQYF
TGCGCCAGCAGCCAAATGGGGGACGAGCAGTACTTC
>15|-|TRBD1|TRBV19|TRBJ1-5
CASSIESTGNQPQHF
TGTGCCAGTAGTATAGAATCGACAGGGAATCAGCCCCAGCATTTT
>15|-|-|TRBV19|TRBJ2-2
CASARGTENTGELFF
TGTGCCAGTGCCCGTGGGACGGAGAACACCGGGGAGCTGTTTTTT
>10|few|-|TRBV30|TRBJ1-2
CAWRRGGYTF
TGTGCCTGGAGAAGAGGCGGCTACACCTTC
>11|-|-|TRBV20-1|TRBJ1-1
CSAPTAAGAFF
TGCAGTGCCCCGACCGCCGCGGGGGCTTTCTTT
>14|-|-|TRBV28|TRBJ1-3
CASSRWGAGNTIYF
TGTGCCAGCAGCCGCTGGGGGGCTGGAAACACCATATATTTT
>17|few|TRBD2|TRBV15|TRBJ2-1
CATSRDLGREKDNEQFF
TGTGCCACCAGCAGAGATCTGGGGCGGGAGAAGGACAATGAGCAGTTCTTC
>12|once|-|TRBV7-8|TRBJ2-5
CASSLREETQYF
TGTGCCAGCAGCTTACGGGAAGAGACCCAGTACTTC
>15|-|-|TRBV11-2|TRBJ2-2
CASSLQRPNTGELFF
TGTGCCAGCAGCTTACAGCGCCCCAACACCGGGGAGCTGTTTTTT
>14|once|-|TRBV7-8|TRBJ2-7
CASSLAGISAEQYF
TGTGCCAGCAGCTTAGCGGGGATTTCTGCCGAGCAGTACTTC
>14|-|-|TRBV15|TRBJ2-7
CATSKDVAGVEQYF
TGTGCCACCAGCAAAGATGTGGCAGGGGTTGAGCAGTACTTC
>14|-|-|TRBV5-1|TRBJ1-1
CASSLMGSGTEAFF
TGCGCCAGCAGCTTGATGGGCTCAGGGACTGAAGCTTTCTTT
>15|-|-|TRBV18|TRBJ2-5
CASSPWGQSTETQYF
TGTGCCAGCTCACCATGGGGTCAATCGACGGAGACCCAGTACTTC
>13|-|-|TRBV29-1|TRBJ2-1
CSGARGGFDEQFF
TGCAGCGGAGCCAGGGGAGGGTTCGATGAGCAGTTCTTC
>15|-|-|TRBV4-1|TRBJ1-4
CASSQYDWRVEKLFF
TGCGCCAGCAGCCAATATGACTGGAGGGTAGAAAAACTGTTTTTT
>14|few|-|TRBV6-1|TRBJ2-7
CASSEATDSYEQYF
TGTGCCAGCAGTGAAGCAACAGACTCCTACGAGCAGTACTTC
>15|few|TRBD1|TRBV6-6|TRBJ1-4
CASSLGTGTNEKLFF
TGTGCCAGCAGTTTGGGGACAGGAACTAATGAAAAACTGTTTTTT
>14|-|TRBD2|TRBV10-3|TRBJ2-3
CATTSGMPTDTQYF
TGTGCCACGACTAGCGGGATGCCCACAGATACGCAGTATTTT
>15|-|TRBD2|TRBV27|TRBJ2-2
CASSNRLAGGGELFF
TGTGCCAGCAGTAACCGACTAGCGGGCGGCGGGGAGCTGTTTTTT
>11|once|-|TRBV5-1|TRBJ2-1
CASSLNNEQFF
TGCGCCAGCAGCTTGAACAATGAGCAGTTCTTC
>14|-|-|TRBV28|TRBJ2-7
CASRRGTQRDEQYF
TGTGCCAGCAGACGGGGGACGCAGAGGGACGAGCAGTACTTC
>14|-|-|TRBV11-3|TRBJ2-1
CASSLDPTSNEQFF
TGTGCCAGCAGCTTAGATCCGACTAGCAATGAGCAGTTCTTC
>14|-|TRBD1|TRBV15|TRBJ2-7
CATSSRQGSYEQYF
TGTGCCACCAGTTCTCGACAGGGGTCCTACGAGCAGTACTTC
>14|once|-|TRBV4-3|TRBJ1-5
CASSHATLGQPQHF
TGCGCCAGCAGCCATGCAACACTGGGTCAGCCCCAGCATTTT
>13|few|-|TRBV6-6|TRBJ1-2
CASSHPQGYGYTF
TGTGCCAGCAGCCACCCTCAGGGGTATGGCTACACCTTC
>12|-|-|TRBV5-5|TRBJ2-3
CASSEDTDTQYF
TGTGCCAGCAGCGAGGACACAGATACGCAGTATTTT
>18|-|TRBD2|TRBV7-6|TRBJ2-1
CASSRLGGLAGVGNEQFF
TGTGCCAGCAGCCGCCTCGGTGGACTAGCGGGAGTGGGCAATGAGCAGTTCTTC
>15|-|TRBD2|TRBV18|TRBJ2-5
CASSLSGRGAETQYF
TGTGCCAGCTCACTTAGCGGGAGAGGTGCGGAGACCCAGTACTTC
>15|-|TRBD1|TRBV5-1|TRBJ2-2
CASSSGQGNTGELFF
TGCGCCAGCAGCTCCGGACAGGGGAACACCGGGGAGCTGTTTTTT